This paragraph covers one T cell receptor (beta chain) sequence. What it recognizes is unknown. In the naive CD8 group, cells lacked CD45RO and were positively selected for CCR7, so terminally differentiated effector memory CD45RA+ cells were left out. Germline-derived CDR1 and CDR2 are SGHAT and FQNNGV. The CDR3 sequence is 16 residues long. The V segment lost 0 bases and the J segment 5 bases; nucleotides outside the gene matches: 5. This sample is part of a study of shared clonotypes between healthy human individuals. The assay used deep level. Sequencing used immunoSEQ multiplex PCR; TCRdb keeps in-frame clones, though not all of them. The table has about 2.1 million clones, 93% seen once. Overall study findings and caveats: Naive subsets, compared against memory subsets, generally had larger estimated richness values.

The chain recombines TRBV11-2 with TRBJ2-1, with 9 bases identical to TRBD2. The origin of this receptor is a man aged 18 to 35 in good health. Some clones in this sample may be carry-over from other donors' samples. The specimen was naive CD8+ T cells from PBMCs. The CDR3 DNA follows: TGTGCCAGCAGCTTAGATCTAGCGGGACAAAACAATGAGCAGTTCTTC. The encoded protein is CASSLDLAGQNNEQFF.